This TCR beta chain was sequenced in a study of T cell repertoires in cytomegalovirus infection. About the research overall: Researchers turned to recently identified HLA-C-restricted CMV epitopes as well as well-studied HLA-B-restricted ones. Public TCR beta signatures were indicative of both CMV infection and a matching HLA type. The study, taken as a whole, reports: HLA-C-restricted CMV clonotypes gave the most frequent clonotype in two of eight donors. Public TCR beta family frequency separated CMV-and-HLA carriers, including in an independent cohort.

This clonotype was seen a few times. Its antigen is not identified. One entry per CDR3 protein, called by TCRdb with MiXCR from the reads. The sample contains hundreds of thousands of distinct CDR3 sequences, around a third of which appear only once. Germline CDR1 ENHRY, CDR2 SYGVKD. The CDR3 totals 14 residues. Trimming shortened V by 10 bases and J by 2 bases, and 15 bases separated the two germline ends. The V and J genes are TRBV10-3 and TRBJ1-5, with D hard to call. Sequencing used cultured CD8+ T cells from PBMCs, obtained from culture after CMV antigen stimulation. The sequence was obtained from a human donor in good health (CMV status not recorded). Some clones in this sample may be carry-over from other donors' samples. The CDR3 DNA reads TGTGCCACCAACAACGGGGAGGGCAATCAGCCCCAGCATTTT. As protein: CATNNGEGNQPQHF.